This T cell receptor beta chain was sequenced in a study of cytomegalovirus exposure and HLA in healthy donors. The CDR3 spans 15 residues. Trimming cost V 5 bases and J 0 bases, with 14 bases left between them. Germline V CDR1 and CDR2: SEHNR, FQNEAQ (reference sequence). General study results and limits: In vitro testing confirmed a few CMV-associated chains as specific for CMV antigens.

Here immunoSEQ multiplex PCR was the method, and the copy in TCRdb shows in-frame clones only, minus some. Among some 200,000 clones listed, around nine tenths were seen once. Remarks on this clone: Its matching antigen is unknown.

The sequence was collected from a man aged 25-40 years in good health and CMV-seropositive. Source material: PBMCs. This sequence joins TRBV7-9 and TRBJ2-7, with D hard to call. The CDR3 reads CASSPPVLSSYEQYF. CDR3 DNA sequence: TGTGCCAGCAGCCCACCTGTCCTAAGCTCCTACGAGCAGTACTTC.